These 2 T cell receptor delta chains came from one sample sequenced in a study of gamma-delta T cells after stem cell transplantation. TCRdb used CATT to re-call clones from the RT-PCR reads. The sample includes over 2,000 delta-chain clones, about 1.4% seen only once; the top ten take around two fifths. Sequences were obtained from gamma-delta T cells. The source of these receptors is a human donor. It is not recorded whose cells these are; they may come from a transplant donor.

In this sample, this clone turned up a few times. TCRdb's listed protein matches a much larger clone and diverges from this DNA's translation at residue 18, likely through a read error; the protein shown comes from the DNA. The rearrangement uses TRDV2 and TRDJ1; 13 nucleotides match TRDD3. The J call is doubtful: the DNA matches TRDJ2 better. CDR1 GEAIGNYY and CDR2 EKD come from the germline V gene. The CDR3 is 19 amino acids. The CDR3 nucleotides read TGTGCCTGTGACCCGGTACTGGGGGATACGCCCAAATACACCGATAAACTCTTCTTT. Amino acids: CACDPVLGDTPKYTDKLFF.

This clone was counted between two and nine times. The likely explanation is a read error, given a far larger clone one base away. CDR3 sequence reads: CACDTLRSGGYDRDTDKLTF. The CDR3 nucleotides are TGTGCCTGTGACACTCTACGGTCTGGGGGATACGATCGGGACACCGATAAACTCACCTTT. The chain links TRDV2 to TRDJ1; TRDD3 matches 12 bases. Germline V gene sequence: CDR1 GEAIGNYY, CDR2 EKD. There are 20 residues in the CDR3.